These 26 T cell receptor beta chains came from one sample sequenced in a study of technical replicates of blood from a handful of donors. Here immunoSEQ multiplex PCR was the method, and the copy in TCRdb shows in-frame clones only, minus some. In the table there are approximately 52,000 clones, around nine tenths of which are singletons. The specimen was PBMCs. Every receptor here comes from a human donor in good health. Some clones in this sample may be carry-over from other donors' samples.

The chain is built from TRBV5-8 and TRBJ2-7; TRBD1 might be the D (6 bases). The germline gives CDR1 SGHTS, CDR2 YDEGEE. V lost 0 bases and J lost 0, with 13 bases in between. The CDR3 contains 16 residues. CDR3 bases: TGTGCCAGCAGCTTGGACGGGACACTGAGCTCCTACGAGCAGTACTTC. Translated: CASSLDGTLSSYEQYF.

V gene TRBV12-2 combines with J gene TRBJ2-7; the table names TRBD1, a call not compared with the DNA. TRBV12-2 corresponds to a pseudogene. The CDR3 is made up of 16 amino acids. This CDR3 is CASRLALPDLYYEQYF. CDR3 nucleotides: TGTGCAAGTCGCTTAGCGCTTCCAGATTTATACTACGAGCAGTACTTC.

The chain combines TRBV9 with TRBJ1-6, with TRBD1 as a possible D gene (5 bases). Germline V gene data show CDR1 as SGDLS and CDR2 as YYNGEE. This CDR3 comprises 15 residues. V dropped 3 bases and J dropped 7 bases, with 14 bases sitting between them. CDR3 protein: CASSAEDGQNSPLHF. The CDR3, as DNA: TGTGCCAGCAGCGCTGAGGACGGACAAAATTCACCCCTCCACTTT.

V is TRBV7-2 and J is TRBJ1-3, with D uncertain. CDR3 length equals 14 residues. Trimming took off 7 bases at V and 3 bases at J, with 13 bases between the two ends. Per germline, CDR1 SGHTA and CDR2 FQGNSA. CDR3: CASTRAYFGNTIYF. The DNA for the CDR3 is TGTGCCAGCACCCGAGCATATTTTGGAAACACCATATATTTT.

The chain is built from TRBV5-4 and TRBJ1-2, with 7 bases that match TRBD1. Germline V lookup: CDR1 SGHNT, CDR2 YYREEE (reference sequence). The CDR3 is made up of 13 amino acids. With 5 bases clipped from V and 5 bases from J, the junction kept 6 bases outside the gene matches. Here the CDR3 DNA reads TGTGCCAGCAGTTACGACAGGGAGTATGGCTACACCTTC. Residues: CASSYDREYGYTF.

The chain couples TRBV5-1 to TRBJ2-7; the match to TRBD2 covers 8 bases. V lost 1 base to trimming and J lost 4 bases; unmatched junction nucleotides: 7. The V gene's germline CDR1 is SGHRS and CDR2 YFSETQ. The CDR3 has 15 amino acids. The chain's CDR3 is CASSLSGSGMYEQYF. CDR3 bases: TGCGCCAGCAGCTTGTCCGGTAGCGGGATGTACGAGCAGTACTTC.

The chain is built from TRBV5-1 and TRBJ1-2; TRBD1 is a possible D gene (6 bases). V lost 4 bases and J 5 bases, leaving 18 bases between the germline ends. From germline, CDR1 is SGHRS and CDR2 YFSETQ. The CDR3 is 15 residues long. CDR3 residues: CASSPEGSDRYGYTF. CDR3 coding DNA: TGCGCCAGCAGCCCTGAAGGATCGGACAGATATGGCTACACCTTC.

The rearrangement uses TRBV4-3 and TRBJ2-1, with a tentative D call TRBD1 (8 bases). The CDR3 is 18 amino acids. In germline, CDR1 is LGHNA, CDR2 YSLEER. V lost 0 bases and J lost 7, with 22 bases in between. DNA of the CDR3: TGCGCCAGCAGCCAAGATCTTACCCGGACAGGGAGGGCGAATGAGCAGTTCTTC. This sequence encodes CASSQDLTRTGRANEQFF.

V usage is TRBV4-1 and J usage is TRBJ1-4, with TRBD1 matching over 8 bases. The CDR3 contains 15 residues. The germline CDR1 and CDR2 sequences are MGHRA and YSYEKL. The trim removed 0 bases at V and 7 bases at J, leaving 4 bases unmatched. The chain's CDR3 is CASSQEDRAFEKLFF. For the CDR3, the DNA is TGCGCCAGCAGCCAAGAGGACAGGGCCTTTGAAAAACTGTTTTTT.

V and J are TRBV30 and TRBJ1-5; 9 bases map to TRBD1. Germline loops: CDR1 GTSNPN, CDR2 SVGIG (reference sequence). The CDR3 is 18 residues long. Unmatched junction bases numbered 9, after V lost 0 bases and J lost 0 bases. The CDR3 here is CAWSVRDREISSNQPQHF. The DNA of the CDR3 is TGTGCCTGGAGTGTCCGGGACAGGGAAATTAGTAGCAATCAGCCCCAGCATTTT.

CDR3 sequence (DNA): TGTGCCAGCAGTACCCCCAGGGCCTATGGCTACACCTTC. Its translation: CASSTPRAYGYTF. The chain has TRBV11-2 and TRBJ1-2; TRBD1 is a possible D gene (5 bases). In germline, CDR1 is SGHAT, CDR2 FQNNGV. Trimming cost V 6 bases and J 4 bases, with 12 bases left between them. CDR3 length: 13 residues.

V is TRBV7-9 and J is TRBJ2-7, with TRBD1 identical over 9 bases. The CDR3 totals 15 residues. Unmatched junction bases numbered 5, after V lost 5 bases and J lost 0 bases. The germline gives CDR1 SEHNR, CDR2 FQNEAQ (reference sequence). CDR3 loop: CASSLLTGGSYEQYF. The CDR3 DNA sequence: TGTGCCAGCAGCCTACTGACAGGGGGCTCCTACGAGCAGTACTTC.

This clone is labeled as large. The rearrangement joins TRBV6-5 to TRBJ2-1; 9 nucleotides agree with TRBD2. The CDR3 covers 14 residues. Germline assignment: CDR1 MNHEY and CDR2 SVGAGI. Losses at the gene ends were 6 bases for V and 4 bases for J; bases not matched to a gene: 4. The DNA of the CDR3 is TGTGCCAGCAGCCGGACTAGCGATTACAATGAGCAGTTCTTC. Protein: CASSRTSDYNEQFF.

A few counts support this clone. This chain uses TRBV30 with TRBJ1-1, with a tentative D call TRBD1 (6 bases). The CDR3 has 12 residues. CDR1 is GTSNPN and CDR2 is SVGIG in the germline V gene (reference sequence). The V and J ends lost 4 bases and 7 bases respectively, with 13 bases between them. CDR3 coding DNA: TGTGCCTGGAACCGAGGGGGTCGTGAAGCTTTCTTT. As protein: CAWNRGGREAFF.

J is TRBJ2-7 and V is TRBV5-1; TRBD2 matches at 8 bases. From germline, CDR1 is SGHRS and CDR2 YFSETQ. Losses at the gene ends were 4 bases for V and 6 bases for J; bases not matched to a gene: 9. This CDR3 is 14 amino acids long. DNA for the CDR3: TGCGCCAGCAGCCCGACCGGGGGGGTATTCGAGCAGTACTTC. This codes for CASSPTGGVFEQYF. Looking up the rest from reference TRBV5-1 and TRBJ2-7 gives the full variable domain: KAGVTQTPRYLIKTRGQQVTLSCSPISGHRSVSWYQQTPGQGLQFLFEYFSETQRNKGNFPGRFSGRQFSNSRSEMNVSTLELGDSALYLCASSPTGGVFEQYFGPGTRLTVT.

The chain is built from TRBV7-9 and TRBJ1-5, with 7 bases identical to TRBD1. The CDR3 runs 13 residues. The germline CDR1 and CDR2 sequences are SEHNR and FQNEAQ (reference sequence). With 5 bases clipped from V and 4 bases from J, the junction kept 2 bases outside the gene matches. The CDR3 DNA sequence: TGTGCCAGCAGCGACAGGGAAAATCAGCCCCAGCATTTT. This gives the protein CASSDRENQPQHF.

The rearrangement joins TRBV7-2 to TRBJ2-5; tentatively, D is TRBD2 (6 bases). Trimming shortened V by 3 bases and J by 5 bases, and 16 bases separated the two germline ends. CDR3 length: 15 residues. Per the germline V gene, CDR1 is SGHTA and CDR2 is FQGNSA. The CDR3: CASSFAGGVGETQYF. DNA of the CDR3: TGTGCCAGCAGCTTCGCCGGGGGAGTAGGGGAGACCCAGTACTTC.

The V and J genes are TRBV9 and TRBJ2-7; 8 bases are a match to TRBD2. The CDR3 is made up of 14 amino acids. V lost 0 bases, J lost 7 bases, and 6 bases stayed unmatched. Germline V CDR1 and CDR2: SGDLS, YYNGEE. The CDR3 DNA reads TGTGCCAGCAGCGTAGGGACGGGAGGGGGGGAGCAGTACTTC. Translating it yields CASSVGTGGGEQYF. Combining the CDR3 with reference TRBV9 and TRBJ2-7 gives the whole variable domain DSGVTQTPKHLITATGQRVTLRCSPRSGDLSVYWYQQSLDQGLQFLIQYYNGEERAKGNILERFSAQQFPDLHSELNLSSLELGDSALYFCASSVGTGGGEQYFGPGTRLTVT.

This chain connects TRBV13 to TRBJ1-4, with 7 bases identical to TRBD1. CDR3 length: 16 amino acids. J lost 0 bases, V lost 4 bases, and 5 bases had no gene match. Germline CDR1 PRHDT, CDR2 FYEKMQ (reference sequence). The CDR3 here is CASSYRQGATNEKLFF. CDR3 in DNA: TGTGCCAGCAGCTATCGACAGGGAGCAACTAATGAAAAACTGTTTTTT.

The rearrangement links TRBV2 to TRBJ2-3, with D possibly TRBD2 on 5 matching bases. Germline CDR1 reads SNHLY; CDR2 reads FYNNEI. Trimming pared 6 bases from V and 0 bases from J, leaving 13 bases between. CDR3 length equals 15 residues. The CDR3, as DNA: TGTGCCAGCAGGATAGGACTCTCTAGCACAGATACGCAGTATTTT. It encodes CASRIGLSSTDTQYF.

The rearrangement uses TRBV5-1 and TRBJ2-3, with 12 bases identical to TRBD2. This CDR3 region has 16 residues. V gave up 2 bases and J gave up 5 bases; unmatched junction bases: 6. Per germline, CDR1 SGHRS and CDR2 YFSETQ. The CDR3 DNA reads TGCGCCAGCAGCTTCCTAGCGGGAGGGCCGGTAGATACGCAGTATTTT. Encoded protein: CASSFLAGGPVDTQYF.

This rearrangement joins TRBV10-3 to TRBJ2-1, with 11 nucleotides matching TRBD2. The junction had 16 bases not matched to a gene; V was cut back by 2 bases and J by 7 bases. The CDR3 is made up of 19 amino acids. Germline loops: CDR1 ENHRY, CDR2 SYGVKD. CDR3 nucleotides: TGTGCCATCAGTGAGGTTATTCCTAGCGGGAGGCCCCTAGGGAATGAGCAGTTCTTC. Residues: CAISEVIPSGRPLGNEQFF.

The V call is TRBV25-1, the J call TRBJ2-7; TRBD2 aligns across 7 bases. This CDR3 has 13 residues. CDR1 is MGHDK, CDR2 SYGVNS, per germline. V lost 8 bases, J lost 0 bases, and 4 bases stayed unmatched. CDR3 sequence (DNA): TGTGCCAGCCGAGGGGAGGGCTCCTACGAGCAGTACTTC. It encodes CASRGEGSYEQYF.

The CDR3 protein is CASSQDQVGGNQPQHF. The CDR3 nucleotides read TGTGCCAGCAGCCAAGATCAAGTTGGCGGGAATCAGCCCCAGCATTTT. This chain connects TRBV4-2 to TRBJ1-5; no definite D call. The germline CDR1 and CDR2 sequences are LGHNA and YNFKEQ. With 0 bases removed from V and 4 bases from J, the gap between germline ends came to 13 bases. This CDR3 region has 16 residues.

The rearrangement uses TRBV6-6 and TRBJ2-2; 9 bases map to TRBD2. The CDR3 loop spans 14 amino acids. Per the germline V gene, CDR1 is MNHNY and CDR2 is SVGAGI (reference sequence). V trimming: 11 bases; J trimming: 3 bases; junction bases outside the gene matches: 7. CDR3 loop: CASETSGYTGELFF. The CDR3 region has the DNA TGTGCCTCAGAGACTAGCGGCTACACCGGGGAGCTGTTTTTT.

For the CDR3, the DNA is TGCAGCGTTGATGGTTCAGGGGATGGAAACACCATATATTTT. Its translation is CSVDGSGDGNTIYF. The rearrangement uses TRBV29-1 and TRBJ1-3; a weak D match, TRBD1 (6 bases). V lost 3 bases and J 3 bases, leaving 12 bases between the germline ends. CDR3 length: 14 amino acids. Looked up from germline, CDR1 is SQVTM and CDR2 is ANQGSEA.